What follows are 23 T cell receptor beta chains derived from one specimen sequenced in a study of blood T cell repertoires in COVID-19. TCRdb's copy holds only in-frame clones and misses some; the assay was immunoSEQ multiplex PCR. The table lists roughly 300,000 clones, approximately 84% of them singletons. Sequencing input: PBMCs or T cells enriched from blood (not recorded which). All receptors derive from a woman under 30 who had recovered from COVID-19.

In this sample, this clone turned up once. CDR3 in amino acids: CASNRDISLGTQYF. The CDR3 DNA reads TGTGCCAGCAATCGCGACATCTCCTTAGGCACGCAGTATTTT. The V call is TRBV11-2, the J call TRBJ2-3; unclear D gene. This CDR3 has 14 residues. V lost 7 bases and J 9 bases, leaving 20 bases between the germline ends. Germline CDR1 is SGHAT and CDR2 is FQNNGV.

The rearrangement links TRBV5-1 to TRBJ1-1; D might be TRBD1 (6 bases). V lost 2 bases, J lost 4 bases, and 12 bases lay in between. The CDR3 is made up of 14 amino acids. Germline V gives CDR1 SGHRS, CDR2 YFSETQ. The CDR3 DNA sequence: TGCGCCAGCAGCTTTCCCGACAGGAGCACTGAAGCTTTCTTT. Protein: CASSFPDRSTEAFF.

This CDR3 reads CASSLLTNSGEQYF. CDR3 DNA: TGTGCCAGCAGCTTATTGACTAATTCAGGCGAGCAGTACTTC. The chain combines TRBV11-3 with TRBJ2-7; perhaps TRBD2 as D (5 bases). CDR1 and CDR2 from the germline V gene are SGHNT and YENEEA. Trimming left V 2 bases short and J 6 bases short, with 14 bases between. CDR3 length: 14 amino acids.

CDR3 amino acids: CASSGDRGTETQYF. The DNA of the CDR3 is TGTGCCAGCAGCGGGGACAGGGGGACGGAGACCCAGTACTTC. This sequence joins TRBV7-9 and TRBJ2-5; TRBD1 aligns across 11 bases. J was trimmed by 5 bases and V by 5 bases; bases with no gene match: 4. The germline V gene has CDR1 SEHNR and CDR2 FQNEAQ (reference sequence). The CDR3 sequence is 14 residues long.

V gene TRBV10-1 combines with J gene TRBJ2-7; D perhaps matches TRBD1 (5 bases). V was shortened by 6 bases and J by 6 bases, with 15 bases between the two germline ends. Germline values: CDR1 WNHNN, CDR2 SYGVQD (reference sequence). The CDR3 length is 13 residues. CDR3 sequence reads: CASSRAPGFEQYF. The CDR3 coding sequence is TGCGCCAGCAGCCGAGCCCCAGGGTTCGAGCAGTACTTC.

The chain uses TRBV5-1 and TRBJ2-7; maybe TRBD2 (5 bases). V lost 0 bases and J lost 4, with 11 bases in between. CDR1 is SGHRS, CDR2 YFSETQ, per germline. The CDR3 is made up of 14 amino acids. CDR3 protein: CASSLGGVTYEQYF. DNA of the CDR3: TGCGCCAGCAGCTTGGGGGGAGTTACTTACGAGCAGTACTTC.

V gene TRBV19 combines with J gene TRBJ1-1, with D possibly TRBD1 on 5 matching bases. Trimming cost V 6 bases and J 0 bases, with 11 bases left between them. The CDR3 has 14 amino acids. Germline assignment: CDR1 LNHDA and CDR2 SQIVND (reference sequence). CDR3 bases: TGTGCCAGTAGGTCCCAGGGTTTGAACACTGAAGCTTTCTTT. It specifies CASRSQGLNTEAFF.

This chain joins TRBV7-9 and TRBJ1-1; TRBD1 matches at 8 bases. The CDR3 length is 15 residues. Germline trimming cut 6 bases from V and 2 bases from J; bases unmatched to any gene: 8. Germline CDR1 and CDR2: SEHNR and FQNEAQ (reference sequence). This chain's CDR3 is CASRDGQGYNTEAFF. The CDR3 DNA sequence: TGTGCCAGCAGAGATGGACAGGGTTATAACACTGAAGCTTTCTTT.

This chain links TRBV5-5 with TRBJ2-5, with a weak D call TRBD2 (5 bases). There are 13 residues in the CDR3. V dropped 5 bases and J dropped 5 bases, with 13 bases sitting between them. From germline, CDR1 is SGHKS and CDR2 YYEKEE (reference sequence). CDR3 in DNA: TGTGCCAGCAGTCCAGGAGGCGGGGAGACCCAGTACTTC. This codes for CASSPGGGETQYF.

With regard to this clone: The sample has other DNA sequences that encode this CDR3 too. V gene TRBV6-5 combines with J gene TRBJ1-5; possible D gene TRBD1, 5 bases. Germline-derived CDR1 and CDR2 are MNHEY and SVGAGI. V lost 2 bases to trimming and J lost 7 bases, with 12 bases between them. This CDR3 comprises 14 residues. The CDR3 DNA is TGTGCCAGCAGTTACGGCCAGGGAACACAGCCCCAGCATTTT. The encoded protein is CASSYGQGTQPQHF.

The CDR3 DNA reads TGTGCCAGCAGCTCTGCCCGACTAGCGGGAGGTGACAATGAGCAGTTCTTC. Its protein product is CASSSARLAGGDNEQFF. The genes are TRBV12-1 and TRBJ2-1; the DNA was not used to check the table's D call, TRBD2. TRBV12-1 is recorded as a pseudogene. The CDR3 is made up of 17 amino acids.

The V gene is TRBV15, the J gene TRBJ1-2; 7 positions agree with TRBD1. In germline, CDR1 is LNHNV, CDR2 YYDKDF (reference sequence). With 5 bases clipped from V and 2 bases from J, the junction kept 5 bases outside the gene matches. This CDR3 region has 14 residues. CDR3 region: CATSGLTGNYGYTF. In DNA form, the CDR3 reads TGTGCCACCAGCGGCCTGACAGGGAACTATGGCTACACCTTC.

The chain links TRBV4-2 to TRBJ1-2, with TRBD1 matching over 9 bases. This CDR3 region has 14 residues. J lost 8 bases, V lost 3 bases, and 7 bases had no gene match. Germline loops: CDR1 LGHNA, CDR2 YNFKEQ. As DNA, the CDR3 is TGTGCCAGCAGCCAGAACCGGGACAGGGAAGGCTACACCTTC. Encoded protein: CASSQNRDREGYTF.

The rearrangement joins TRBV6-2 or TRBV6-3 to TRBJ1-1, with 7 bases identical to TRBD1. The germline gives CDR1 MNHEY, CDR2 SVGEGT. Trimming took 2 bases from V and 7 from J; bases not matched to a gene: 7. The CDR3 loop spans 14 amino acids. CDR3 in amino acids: CASSYPTGLDEAFF. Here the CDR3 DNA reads TGTGCCAGCAGTTACCCGACAGGGCTTGATGAAGCTTTCTTT.

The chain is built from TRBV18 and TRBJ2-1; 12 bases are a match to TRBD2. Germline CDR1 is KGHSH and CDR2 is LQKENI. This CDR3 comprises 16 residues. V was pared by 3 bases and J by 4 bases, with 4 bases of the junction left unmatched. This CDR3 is CASSPTSGSSYNEQFF. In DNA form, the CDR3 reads TGTGCCAGCTCACCGACTAGCGGGAGCTCTTACAATGAGCAGTTCTTC.

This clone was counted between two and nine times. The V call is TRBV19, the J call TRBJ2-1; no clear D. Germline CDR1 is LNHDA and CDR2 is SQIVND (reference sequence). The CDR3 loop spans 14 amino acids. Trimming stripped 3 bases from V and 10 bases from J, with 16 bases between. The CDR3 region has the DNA TGTGCCAGTAGTATTGTCACAGACCCCAGAGAGCAGTTCTTC. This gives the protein CASSIVTDPREQFF.

The CDR3: CASSRDRDGNTIYF. In nucleotides, the CDR3 is TGTGCCAGCTCACGGGACAGGGATGGAAACACCATATATTTT. J is TRBJ1-3 and V is TRBV18, with 9 bases aligning to TRBD1. Germline lookup yields CDR1 KGHSH and CDR2 LQKENI. V shed 4 bases, J shed 3 bases, and the junction held 1 base outside the gene matches. The CDR3 has 14 amino acids.

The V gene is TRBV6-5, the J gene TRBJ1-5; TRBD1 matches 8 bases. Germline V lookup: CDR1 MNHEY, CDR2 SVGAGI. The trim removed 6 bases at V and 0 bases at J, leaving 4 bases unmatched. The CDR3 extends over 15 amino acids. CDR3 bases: TGTGCCAGCAGACCGACAGGGGTTAGCAATCAGCCCCAGCATTTT. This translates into CASRPTGVSNQPQHF.

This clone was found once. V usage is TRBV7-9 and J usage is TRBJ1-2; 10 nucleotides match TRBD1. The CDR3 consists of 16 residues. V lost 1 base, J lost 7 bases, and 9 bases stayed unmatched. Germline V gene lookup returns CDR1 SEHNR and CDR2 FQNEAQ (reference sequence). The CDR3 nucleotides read TGTGCCAGCAGCTTAGAAGGCTACGGGGACAGGGGTGGCTACACCTTC. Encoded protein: CASSLEGYGDRGGYTF.

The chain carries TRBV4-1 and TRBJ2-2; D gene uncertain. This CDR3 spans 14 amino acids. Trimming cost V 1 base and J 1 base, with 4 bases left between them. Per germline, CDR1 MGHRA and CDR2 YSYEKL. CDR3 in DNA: TGCGCCAGCAGCCAAGTTCTGAACACCGGGGAGCTGTTTTTT. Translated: CASSQVLNTGELFF.

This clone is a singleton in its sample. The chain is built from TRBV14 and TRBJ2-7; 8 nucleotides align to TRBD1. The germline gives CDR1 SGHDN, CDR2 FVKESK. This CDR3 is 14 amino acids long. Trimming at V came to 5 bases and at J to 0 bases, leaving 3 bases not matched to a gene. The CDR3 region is CASSYGQGSYEQYF. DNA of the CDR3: TGTGCCAGCAGCTACGGACAGGGCTCCTACGAGCAGTACTTC.

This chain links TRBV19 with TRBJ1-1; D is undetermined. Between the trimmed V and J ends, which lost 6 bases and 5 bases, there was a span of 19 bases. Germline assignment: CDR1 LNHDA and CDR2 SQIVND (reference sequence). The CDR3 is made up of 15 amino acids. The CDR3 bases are TGTGCCAGTAGAGAAGCGGCTGGATTGAGGACTGAAGCTTTCTTT. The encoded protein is CASREAAGLRTEAFF.

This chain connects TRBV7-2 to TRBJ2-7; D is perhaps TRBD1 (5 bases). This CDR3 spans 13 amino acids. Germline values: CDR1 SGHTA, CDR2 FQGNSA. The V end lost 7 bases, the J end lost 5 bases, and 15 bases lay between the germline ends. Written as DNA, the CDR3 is TGTGCCAGCACCCGCACATGGGGCAACGAGCAGTACTTC. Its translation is CASTRTWGNEQYF. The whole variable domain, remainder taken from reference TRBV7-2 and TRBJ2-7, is GAGVSQSPSNKVTEKGKDVELRCDPISGHTALYWYRQSLGQGLEFLIYFQGNSAPDKSGLPSDRFSAERTGGSVSTLTIQRTQQEDSAVYLCASTRTWGNEQYFGPGTRLTVT.